The TCR beta chain described here comes from a study of T and B cells in COVID-19 patients. As for the study in general: At median age around 34 years, recovered patients were younger than active-infection patients at more than 65.

TRB was amplified from around 250-500 ng of blood genomic DNA. BIOMED2 TRB-A/B primer pools were used in multiplex TRB PCR. One entry per CDR3 protein results from TCRdb running MiXCR on the multiplex PCR reads. The profile shows around 7,600 distinct CDR3 sequences, 40% of them singletons. The clonotype comes from a human donor who had recovered from COVID-19. The specimen was blood.

CDR3: CASRRGRMVYEQYV. CDR3 DNA sequence: TGTGCCAGCAGGAGGGGGCGAATGGTTTACGAGCAGTACGTC. The V and J genes are TRBV6-6 and TRBJ2-7, with 7 bases lining up with TRBD1. V shed 6 bases, J shed 4 bases, and the junction held 9 bases outside the gene matches. Looked up from germline, CDR1 is MNHNY and CDR2 is SVGAGI (reference sequence). The CDR3 consists of 14 residues.